This TCR beta chain is from a study of T cell clonotyping in hematopoietic cell transplantation. Time point of the sample: recipient sample about 28 days before transplant, after cytoreduction. Recipients were bled about 28 days pretransplant and at posttransplant days 30, 100, 180. Profiled with immunoSEQ multiplex PCR; TCRdb holds only in-frame clones, not every one. Among about 45,000 clones listed, roughly 80% were seen once. This TCR derives from a man between 60 and 75 years old with myelodysplastic syndrome. Some clones in this sample may be carry-over from other donors' samples. This specimen was peripheral blood mononuclear cells, taken before stem cell transplant.

CDR3 coding DNA: TGTGCCTGGAGGTCTCCGGGACAGGGACAGACCCAGTACTTC. As protein: CAWRSPGQGQTQYF. The V gene is TRBV30, the J gene TRBJ2-5; 9 bases match TRBD1. After removal of 3 bases from V and 6 bases from J, the junction contained 8 bases not matched to a gene. Per the germline V gene, CDR1 is GTSNPN and CDR2 is SVGIG (reference sequence). The CDR3 consists of 14 residues.